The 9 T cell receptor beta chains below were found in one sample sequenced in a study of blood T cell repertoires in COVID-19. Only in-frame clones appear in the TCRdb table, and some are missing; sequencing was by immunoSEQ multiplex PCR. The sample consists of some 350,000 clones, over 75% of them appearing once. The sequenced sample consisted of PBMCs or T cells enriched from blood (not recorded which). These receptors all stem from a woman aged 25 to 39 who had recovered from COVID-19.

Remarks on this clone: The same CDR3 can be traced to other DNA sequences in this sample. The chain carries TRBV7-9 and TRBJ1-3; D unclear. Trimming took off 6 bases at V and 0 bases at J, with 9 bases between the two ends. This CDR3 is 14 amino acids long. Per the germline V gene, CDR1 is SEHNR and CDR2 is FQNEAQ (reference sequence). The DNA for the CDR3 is TGTGCCAGCAGGACTGGGAGCTCTGGAAACACCATATATTTT. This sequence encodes CASRTGSSGNTIYF. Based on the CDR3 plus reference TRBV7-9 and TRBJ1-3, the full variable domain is DTGVSQNPRHKITKRGQNVTFRCDPISEHNRLYWYRQTLGQGPEFLTYFQNEAQLEKSRLLSDRFSAERPKGSFSTLEIQRTEQGDSAMYLCASRTGSSGNTIYFGEGSWLTVV.

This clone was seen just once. CDR3: CASSIDRDYPGFSNYGYTF. The CDR3 DNA follows: TGTGCCAGTAGTATAGATCGGGATTATCCGGGCTTCAGTAACTATGGCTACACCTTC. The chain links TRBV19 to TRBJ1-2; the D is unclear. The CDR3 is 19 residues long. CDR1 and CDR2 (germline): LNHDA, SQIVND (reference sequence). Trimming took 0 bases from V and 1 from J, leaving 21 bases between them.

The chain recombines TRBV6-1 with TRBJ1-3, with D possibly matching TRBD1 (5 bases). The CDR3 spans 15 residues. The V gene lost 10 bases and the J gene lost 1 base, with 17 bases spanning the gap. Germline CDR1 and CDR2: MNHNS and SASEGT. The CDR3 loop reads CATTEFGGSGNTIYF. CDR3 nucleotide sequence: TGTGCCACCACTGAATTCGGGGGTTCTGGAAACACCATATATTTT.

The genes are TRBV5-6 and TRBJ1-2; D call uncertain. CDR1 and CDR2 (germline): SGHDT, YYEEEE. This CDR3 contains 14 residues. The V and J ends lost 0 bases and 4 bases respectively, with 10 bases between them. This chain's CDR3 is CASSLEEDPYGYTF. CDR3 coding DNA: TGTGCCAGCAGCTTGGAGGAGGACCCCTATGGCTACACCTTC.

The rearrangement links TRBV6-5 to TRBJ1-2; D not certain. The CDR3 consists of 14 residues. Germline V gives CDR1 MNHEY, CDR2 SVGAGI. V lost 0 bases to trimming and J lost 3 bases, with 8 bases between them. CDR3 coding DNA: TGTGCCAGCAGTTACTCCGGAGGACACTATGGCTACACCTTC. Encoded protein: CASSYSGGHYGYTF.

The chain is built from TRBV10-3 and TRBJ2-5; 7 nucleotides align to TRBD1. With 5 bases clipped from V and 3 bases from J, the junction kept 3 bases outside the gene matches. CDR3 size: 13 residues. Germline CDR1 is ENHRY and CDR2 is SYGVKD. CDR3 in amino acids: CAISTGTEETQYF. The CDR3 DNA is TGTGCCATCAGTACAGGGACAGAAGAGACCCAGTACTTC.

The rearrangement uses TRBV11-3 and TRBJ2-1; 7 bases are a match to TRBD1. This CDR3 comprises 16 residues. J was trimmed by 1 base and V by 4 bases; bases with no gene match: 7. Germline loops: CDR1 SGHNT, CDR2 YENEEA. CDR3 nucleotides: TGTGCCAGCAGCTCGCACGACAGGGTTTCCTACAATGAGCAGTTCTTC. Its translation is CASSSHDRVSYNEQFF.

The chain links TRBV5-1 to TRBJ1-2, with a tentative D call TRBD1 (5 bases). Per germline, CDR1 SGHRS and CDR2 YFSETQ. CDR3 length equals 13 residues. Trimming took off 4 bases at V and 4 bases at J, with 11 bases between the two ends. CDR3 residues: CASSGPQGYGYTF. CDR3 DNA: TGCGCCAGCAGCGGTCCCCAGGGCTATGGCTACACCTTC.

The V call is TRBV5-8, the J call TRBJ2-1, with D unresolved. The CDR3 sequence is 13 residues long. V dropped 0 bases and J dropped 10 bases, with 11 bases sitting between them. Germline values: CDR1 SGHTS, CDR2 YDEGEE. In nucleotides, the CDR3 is TGTGCCAGCAGCTTGGGGTTGATTCAGGAGCAGTTCTTC. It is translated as CASSLGLIQEQFF.